This TCR beta chain originates from a study of T cell clonality in common variable immunodeficiency. Notes on the study in general: TCRbeta clonality was increased in CVID versus healthy controls. Common variable immunodeficiency TCR beta sequences reportedly had fewer deletions and N-nucleotide insertions. Shared TCRbeta clones were fewer between CVID subjects than controls.

This clone has at least ten counts. Its antigen is still unknown. The missing CDR3 end, 3 residues past where the read stops, is filled in from the germline J gene. The V and J ends lost 6 bases and 2 bases, in that order; junction bases with no gene match: 5. The germline CDR1 and CDR2 sequences are SNHLY and FYNNEI. This CDR3 comprises 15 residues. Produced via immunoSEQ multiplex PCR; TCRdb's table is partial and in-frame only. This set yields about 33,000 clones and no singletons; the top ten hold 6.1%. Of CVID subjects, more than twelve were female and roughly 30 male, mean age approximately 40. This receptor was obtained from a human donor with common variable immunodeficiency. V gene TRBV2 combines with J gene TRBJ2-2; 8 nucleotides match TRBD2. The sequenced material came from peripheral blood mononuclear cells. CDR3 region: CASRYSGANTGELFF. CDR3 DNA, as far as it was read: TGTGCCAGCAGATATAGCGGGGCCAACACCGGGGAG. Combining the CDR3 with reference TRBV2 and TRBJ2-2 gives the whole variable domain EPEVTQTPSHQVTQMGQEVILRCVPISNHLYFYWYRQILGQKVEFLVSFYNNEISEKSEIFDDQFSVERPDGSNFTLKIRSTKLEDSAMYFCASRYSGANTGELFFGEGSRLTVL.